The present entry profiles one T cell receptor beta chain with its context. Its matching antigen is unknown. Both 60 Vbeta primers and 13 Jbeta primers went into the PCR. The protocol was immunoSEQ multiplex PCR, while the TCRdb copy is restricted to in-frame clones and leaves out a portion. The sample shows some 120,000 clones, 74% of them seen only once. This entry belongs to a study of cytomegalovirus exposure and HLA in healthy donors. Germline V gene lookup returns CDR1 SGHAT and CDR2 FQNNGV. Trimming cost V 0 bases and J 3 bases, with 15 bases left between them. This CDR3 comprises 18 residues. Notes on the study in general: Beyond CMV serostatus, there was no information to go on about immune exposure. The investigators catalogued 180 or so TCR beta chains as cytomegalovirus-associated.

The sequencing sample was made of PBMCs. The sequence came from a woman between 50 and 59 years old in good health and CMV-seropositive. The chain recombines TRBV11-2 with TRBJ1-6; D perhaps matches TRBD1 (5 bases). CDR3 in DNA: TGTGCCAGCAGCTTAGATCCGGGGGAAGTAATCTATAATTCACCCCTCCACTTT. Amino acid sequence: CASSLDPGEVIYNSPLHF.